This section outlines one T cell receptor beta chain sequence together with its context. Ten or more counts support this clonotype. The target of this receptor is not known. One base away there is no much larger clone; base qualities are not given. The meaning of the sample's time point label: 45 to 55 days after influenza vaccine administration. Library generation was performed with RT-PCR. Sequenced on an Illumina HiSeq 2500. TCRdb reprocessed the public reads (quality trimming at Q25 with fastp, clone calling with MiXCR) and kept in-frame beta chains. Every distinct CDR3 protein forms one entry, paired with its most common genes and DNA. The sample table contains 150,000 to 200,000 distinct CDR3 sequences; only one count was recorded for approximately 11% of them. The ten largest clones add up to roughly an eighth of the sample. These data belong to a study of response to subunit inactivated influenza vaccine listed by TCRdb under 2018. In terms of the full investigation: The study used deep quantitative T cell receptor repertoire profiling to track responses to a trivalent subunit inactivated influenza vaccine. Study-wide findings and limitations: The authors suggested that each seasonal influenza vaccination may recruit only a limited number of new T cells.

The starting material was non-naive T cells sorted from PBMCs, obtained 45 days after vaccination. This sample's cell subset or site label indicates: memory T cell fraction. This TCR was sampled from a man aged 45-60 years who received an inactivated influenza vaccine. Donor details come from another sample of the same person, matched by shared clones.

The nucleotide sequence reads as follows: TGTGCCAGCAGCTTAGGCACATACAATGAGCAGTTCTTC. Its product reads: CASSLGTYNEQFF. This sequence uses TRBV7-9 and TRBJ2-1, with no D gene named confidently. Counted from cysteine to phenylalanine, this CDR3 has 13 amino acids. The read is trimmed to its CDR3 DNA, 39 bases read in frame from base 1. CDR1 and CDR2 (SEHNR, FQNEAQ) derive from the germline V gene (reference sequence). The junction shows trimming of 1 base on V and 4 bases on J, plus 5 bases between the germline ends.